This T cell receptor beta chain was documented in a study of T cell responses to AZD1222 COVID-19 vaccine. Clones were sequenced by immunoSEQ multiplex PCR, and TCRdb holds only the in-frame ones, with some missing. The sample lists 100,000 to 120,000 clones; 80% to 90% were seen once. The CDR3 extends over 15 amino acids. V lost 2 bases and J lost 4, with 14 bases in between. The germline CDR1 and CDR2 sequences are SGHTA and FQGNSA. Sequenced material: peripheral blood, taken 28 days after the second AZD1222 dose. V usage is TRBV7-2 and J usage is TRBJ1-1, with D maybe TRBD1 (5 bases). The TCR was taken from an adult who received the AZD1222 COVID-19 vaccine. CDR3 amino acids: CASSLIAGTGTEAFF. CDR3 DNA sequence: TGTGCCAGCAGCTTAATAGCAGGGACGGGCACTGAAGCTTTCTTT.